Listed below are T cell receptor beta chains from one sample, sequenced in a study of blood T cell repertoires in COVID-19. The assay was immunoSEQ multiplex PCR, and TCRdb's table has in-frame clones only and misses some. The table has hundreds of thousands of clones, 80% to 90% seen once; the top ten hold roughly a tenth. Sequenced input: peripheral blood. The receptors stem from a woman aged 70-85 years with COVID-19, enrolled during active disease. CDR3s include the opening cysteine and the closing phenylalanine or tryptophan. The D gene is left open where the match is weak. Size is stated for part of the rows, as once, few or many counts, or as a class when the clone is expanded.

TRBD1	TRBV6-5	TRBJ1-5	.	TGTGCCAGCAGTTATGGAGGGGGCCATCAGCCCCAGCATTTT	CASSYGGGHQPQHF
TRBD2	TRBV6-4	TRBJ2-7	few	TGTGCCAGACTCAATAGGGACTATCCGTCCGAGCAGTACTTC	CARLNRDYPSEQYF
TRBD2	TRBV6-1	TRBJ2-4	few	TGTGCCAGCAGTAAAGCGTCCGGGACTAGCGGAAGTTTCGCCAAAAACATTCAGTACTTC	CASSKASGTSGSFAKNIQYF
TRBD2	TRBV30	TRBJ2-2	.	TGTGCCTGGAGTGTAACTAGCGGGAGTTTTTTCGGCGGGGAGCTGTTTTTT	CAWSVTSGSFFGGELFF
.	TRBV19	TRBJ2-1	.	TGTGCCAGTAGTATTCGGGAAACGCGTAATGAGCAGTTCTTC	CASSIRETRNEQFF
.	TRBV7-9	TRBJ2-1	.	TGTGCCAGCAGCTTAGCAGCGGATTACAATGAGCAGTTCTTC	CASSLAADYNEQFF
.	TRBV12-3/TRBV12-4	TRBJ1-1	.	TGTGCCAGCAGTTTGGACGGGGACACTGAAGCTTTCTTT	CASSLDGDTEAFF
.	TRBV18	TRBJ1-1	.	TGTGCCAGCTCACGACCGGGGACACATCGCCCTGAAGCTTTCTTT	CASSRPGTHRPEAFF
TRBD2	TRBV7-8	TRBJ2-7	.	TGTGCCAGCCTGGGTCTGCGGGAGGGCCTCTACGAGCAGTACTTC	CASLGLREGLYEQYF
.	TRBV18	TRBJ2-5	.	TGTGCCAGCTCGCCGACAGGACAAGAGACCCAGTACTTC	CASSPTGQETQYF
TRBD1	TRBV25-1	TRBJ1-1	.	TGTGCCAGCAGTGGTCTGACAGGGACTGAAGCTTTCTTT	CASSGLTGTEAFF
TRBD1	TRBV4-2	TRBJ2-3	.	TGTGCCAGCGGACCGGCTGGCGGGACAGGAGATACGCAGTATTTT	CASGPAGGTGDTQYF
TRBD1	TRBV19	TRBJ2-7	.	TGTGCCAGTACCCAATCGGGACAGGGAACCTACGAGCAGTACTTC	CASTQSGQGTYEQYF
TRBD1	TRBV29-1	TRBJ2-5	.	TGCAGCGTCCGACAGGGGGCGGGGGAGACCCAGTACTTC	CSVRQGAGETQYF
.	TRBV9	TRBJ2-1	once	TGTGCCAGCAGCGTAGGACAACTGGTCGATGAGCAGTTCTTC	CASSVGQLVDEQFF
TRBD2	TRBV28	TRBJ2-1	.	TGTGCCAGCACCCTAGGAGCGGGAGTGATCTACAATGAGCAGTTCTTC	CASTLGAGVIYNEQFF
.	TRBV6-5	TRBJ2-1	.	TGTGCCAGCAGTTATCGGGGGGCGGGGAACAATGAGCAGTTCTTC	CASSYRGAGNNEQFF
.	TRBV7-2	TRBJ1-6	.	TGTGCCAGCAGCACTCCTGGGGCCACCGCTTCACCCCTCCACTTT	CASSTPGATASPLHF
TRBD1	TRBV28	TRBJ1-2	.	TGTGCCAGTAAGACAGGGAGAGTCGGCTACACCTTC	CASKTGRVGYTF
TRBD2	TRBV6-1	TRBJ2-7	.	TGTGCCAGCAGTGAAAACCCGGGAGGGAACCCCTTTCCCGAGCAGTACTTC	CASSENPGGNPFPEQYF
.	TRBV6-2/TRBV6-3	TRBJ1-1	.	TGTGCCAGCAGTTACCTGGTAGAGAACACTGAAGCTTTCTTT	CASSYLVENTEAFF
.	TRBV5-4	TRBJ2-1	.	TGTGCCAGCAGCTTGGAACAGGCCTACAATGAGCAGTTCTTC	CASSLEQAYNEQFF
TRBD1	TRBV4-1	TRBJ2-1	.	TGCGCCAGCAGCCAAGTAGGGGGCCGAAACAATGAGCAGTTCTTC	CASSQVGGRNNEQFF
TRBD1	TRBV24-1	TRBJ1-1	.	TGTGCCACCAGTTCAGGGGGAAAGAACACTGAAGCTTTCTTT	CATSSGGKNTEAFF
.	TRBV30	TRBJ1-5	.	TGTGCCTGGAGTGTACCGTCTATGATTAGCAATCAGCCCCAGCATTTT	CAWSVPSMISNQPQHF
TRBD1	TRBV29-1	TRBJ1-3	.	TGCAGCGTTGAAGATGGGACAGGGGGTTTCTCTGGAAACACCATATATTTT	CSVEDGTGGFSGNTIYF
.	TRBV11-3	TRBJ2-7	.	TGTGCCAGCAGCTTAGCTCAAAGAGGCTCCTACGAGCAGTACTTC	CASSLAQRGSYEQYF
.	TRBV19	TRBJ1-3	.	TGTGCCAGTCGGGTAGACTCTGGAAACACCATATATTTT	CASRVDSGNTIYF
.	TRBV5-1	TRBJ1-5	.	TGCGCCAGCAGCACACAGGGTTTGAGCAATCAGCCCCAGCATTTT	CASSTQGLSNQPQHF
TRBD1	TRBV23-1	TRBJ2-2	.	TGCGCCAGCAGTCATTCCAATGTTCTGACAGGGTCGGGCGGGGAGCTGTTTTTT	CASSHSNVLTGSGGELFF
.	TRBV7-9	TRBJ2-3	.	TGTGCCAGCAGCTTAGGAGGGAAGCAGTATTTT	CASSLGGKQYF
.	TRBV5-4	TRBJ2-5	.	TGTGCCAGCAGCCGGACAGCCTACCAAGAGACCCAGTACTTC	CASSRTAYQETQYF
.	TRBV3-1/TRBV3-2	TRBJ1-2	.	TGTGCCAGCAGCCGGACAGACTATAACTATGGCTACACCTTC	CASSRTDYNYGYTF
TRBD2	TRBV14	TRBJ2-4	few	TGTGCCAGCAGCCCTACACTAGCGGGAGGGCGGAACATTCAGTACTTC	CASSPTLAGGRNIQYF
.	TRBV7-9	TRBJ2-7	.	TGTGCCAGCAGCCCGGCGCAGGGCCCCAGGTACTTC	CASSPAQGPRYF
TRBD1	TRBV18	TRBJ1-4	.	TGTGCCAGCTCACCGCAAGACAGGGTCGCTGAAAAACTGTTTTTT	CASSPQDRVAEKLFF
TRBD1	TRBV6-2/TRBV6-3	TRBJ2-5	few	TGTGCCAGCAGTTCCCAGACAGGGGGTAGAGAGACCCAGTACTTC	CASSSQTGGRETQYF
TRBD1	TRBV9	TRBJ2-2	.	TGTGCCAGCAGCGTACTATGGACAGGGGGAAGGACCGGGGAGCTGTTTTTT	CASSVLWTGGRTGELFF
TRBD1	TRBV18	TRBJ2-7	.	TGTGCCAGCTCGCCTAACGACCTGAACAGGGGATTCGGCGAGCAGTACTTC	CASSPNDLNRGFGEQYF
.	TRBV9	TRBJ1-2	.	TGTGCCAGCAGCGGCCGGACAGCTCCCAACTATGGCTACACCTTC	CASSGRTAPNYGYTF
TRBD1	TRBV27	TRBJ2-3	.	TGTGCCAGCAGGGGACAGGGGACAGATACGCAGTATTTT	CASRGQGTDTQYF
TRBD1	TRBV7-3	TRBJ2-5	.	TGTGCCAGCAGCTTAATTGGGGGACAGATAAAAGAGACCCAGTACTTC	CASSLIGGQIKETQYF
.	TRBV21-1	TRBJ1-3	.	TGTGCCAGCAGCAAAAGGGGACAGGTGTCCTCTGGAAACACCATATATTTT	CASSKRGQVSSGNTIYF
.	TRBV6-6	TRBJ2-3	.	TGTGCCAGCAGCGCGATTCGAGATACGCAGTATTTT	CASSAIRDTQYF
.	TRBV9	TRBJ2-3	.	TGTGCCAGCAGCGCCCTGAGGCAGTTCTCCCCAGATACGCAGTATTTT	CASSALRQFSPDTQYF
.	TRBV12-3/TRBV12-4	TRBJ1-2	.	TGTGCCAGCAGTCTGGACAAGAACTATGGCTACACCTTC	CASSLDKNYGYTF
.	TRBV3-1/TRBV3-2	TRBJ2-2	.	TGTGCCAGCAGTCCCCAGGGAAACACCGGGGAGCTGTTTTTT	CASSPQGNTGELFF
.	TRBV3-1/TRBV3-2	TRBJ1-1	.	TGTGCCAGCAGCCAAGGGGACATCGCGAGCACTGAAGCTTTCTTT	CASSQGDIASTEAFF
TRBD1	TRBV2	TRBJ2-7	once	TGTGCCAGCAGAACGGACAGGGAGCAGTACTTC	CASRTDREQYF
.	TRBV29-1	TRBJ2-2	few	TGCAGCGGCTTAGCGAACACCGGGGAGCTGTTTTTT	CSGLANTGELFF
.	TRBV28	TRBJ2-4	few	TGTGCCAGCATCCCTACCGGGGAATTGGCCAAAAACATTCAGTACTTC	CASIPTGELAKNIQYF
TRBD2	TRBV9	TRBJ2-3	.	TGTGCCAGCAGCGTTGGGCTAGCGGACACAGATACGCAGTATTTT	CASSVGLADTDTQYF
TRBD2	TRBV5-1	TRBJ2-3	.	TGCGCCAGCAGGTATGACGGGAGGACAGATACGCAGTATTTT	CASRYDGRTDTQYF
TRBD1	TRBV10-3	TRBJ2-7	.	TGTGCCATCAGGATAACAGGGGTTTTTAGCGAGCAGTACTTC	CAIRITGVFSEQYF
.	TRBV4-2	TRBJ1-4	.	TGTGCCAGCAGCCAAGATTACAGGTCTAATGAAAAACTGTTTTTT	CASSQDYRSNEKLFF
TRBD1	TRBV6-4	TRBJ1-1	.	TGTGCCAGCACCCAGAGGGGACAGGGGGCGCCTGAAGCTTTCTTT	CASTQRGQGAPEAFF
.	TRBV6-5	TRBJ2-3	.	TGTGCCACCGAGGGGGGCACAGATACGCAGTATTTT	CATEGGTDTQYF
.	TRBV3-1/TRBV3-2	TRBJ1-2	.	TGTGCCAGCAGCCTACTAGCGGGCAGATACTATGGCTACACCTTC	CASSLLAGRYYGYTF
.	TRBV7-3	TRBJ1-3	once	TGTGCCAGCAGCTTAACCCCGTGGCGGAACACCATATATTTT	CASSLTPWRNTIYF
.	TRBV6-5	TRBJ1-5	few	TGTGCCAGCACCCCTAGGGGTAGCAATCAGCCCCAGCATTTT	CASTPRGSNQPQHF